This T cell receptor (beta chain) came from a study of shared clonotypes between healthy human individuals (dated by TCRdb to 2019 to 2021). About the study as a whole: The cohort comprised a couple of women and three men aged 18 to 49 years. For each donor, CD4 naive and CD4 memory were each run on three plates, CD8 naive on two plates, and CD8 memory on one plate. The study deeply sequenced blood TCR repertoires of five healthy adults to estimate repertoire size and the extent of clonotype sharing between individuals. Leukapheresis yielded between about 0.85 and 10 billion PBMCs per donor. Libraries were prepared and TCR repertoires were sequenced by different laboratories using diverse techniques, in order to increase sequencing depth and limit assay-specific biases.

TCR CDR3 regions were amplified from genomic DNA by multiplex PCR using the deep immunoSEQ assay. Extracted genomic DNA from each cell subset was spread evenly across all wells of several immunoSEQ 96-well plates, with each plate serving as a replicate. Each replicate PCR for sorted subsets received about 180 ng genomic DNA, equal to tens of thousands of T cell genomes. Purified libraries were measured with a Qubit 3.0 fluorometer, size-checked on a Bioanalyzer 2100, and measured again with the KAPA Library Quantification kit. A separate single-read 150-cycle Illumina NextSeq 550 flow cell was used to sequence each immunoSEQ 96-well plate. In the authors' own workflow: Because only junctional sequences without quality scores were contained in the immunoSEQ output, filtering matching that applied to full-length reads could not be performed. Sequences were annotated with PyIR, a Python wrapper for IgBLAST v1.9, and V/J genes and CDR3 were assigned using IMGT germline references. Reads were removed for weak V/J assignments (E-value above 1e-6), missing CDR3, stop codons, out-of-frame junctions, or ambiguous translated residues. V3J clonotypes were defined by identical inferred V gene, J gene, and CDR3 amino acid sequence. The percentage overlap between two repertoires was calculated by dividing the number of shared unique clonotypes by the size of the smaller repertoire. Richness of each repertoire was evaluated using RTK rarefaction, the Chao1 estimator, and Recon v2.1 estimates of unobserved clonotypes. Generation probabilities for all TCRbeta clonotypes obtained by the gDNA method from a handful of donors were computed using OLGA. TCRdb took this table from immuneACCESS and kept in-frame rearrangements with V and J called. Such tables lack part of the clones; where checked against another copy, unresolved V genes explain under half of the gap, and the rest is unexplained. V and J calls and clone size are as listed in that table; D and trimming were resolved from the DNA. The sample table holds about 1 million clones, of which more than 75% were seen once. The top ten hold 0.52% of the sample.

On this clone itself: Its antigen remains undetermined. No qualities accompany the bases; no much larger clone lies one base away.

From the cysteine through the phenylalanine, the CDR3 covers 15 amino acids. Here the CDR3 DNA is all that survives: 45 bases in frame from base 1. CDR1 and CDR2 are read off the germline V gene as MGHRA and YSYEKL. The V end loses 6 bases and the J end loses 6 bases, and a stretch of 17 bases separates them. Healthy HIV-negative adults with no recently reported acute infections or vaccinations were included as donors. Only Caucasian adults living in Nashville, Tennessee, USA were represented among the donors. CD4+ T cells were enriched through magnetic negative selection, after which naive cells were positively selected on CD45RA and the remaining negative fraction served as the memory subset. Blood was obtained by leukapheresis, after which PBMCs were separated by Ficoll-Histopaque density gradient centrifugation and cryopreserved in liquid nitrogen vapor phase. Analytical flow cytometry was used to check the purity and quantity of each magnetically sorted T cell population. Genomic DNA was isolated from each sorted fraction and quantified by UV absorbance on a Nanodrop 2000c.

Paper-wide results and their limitations: Rarefaction of sorted-subset datasets indicated incomplete sequencing despite the large sequencing depth. The genetic and exposure-history diversity represented was limited by the small number of donors. Compared with non-shared clonotypes, clonotypes shared by all four sorted-subset donors had higher generation probabilities. Only blood was sampled, and tissue TCR repertoires likely differ from those in blood. Pairwise subsampling indicated that sequencing depth was expected to affect the degree of clonotype sharing among donors. When four donors were compared, the shared fraction of clonotypes was about 5.4% for naive CD4, approximately 3.5% for naive CD8, roughly 2.3% for memory CD4, and under 0.5% for memory CD8. Naive subsets generally had larger estimated clonotype richness than memory subsets.

The chain was built from TRBV4-1 and TRBJ1-4; perhaps TRBD1 is the D gene, with 5 bases matching. The TCR comes from a man younger than 30 in good health. Some clones in this sample may be carry-over from other donors' samples. The sample was memory CD4+ T cells from PBMCs. The cell subset or site label here, explained by the study, means: CD45RA-negative fraction. The CDR3 region: CASRSIGGDDEKLFF. The nucleotides read TGCGCCAGCAGGTCTATCGGGGGGGATGATGAAAAACTGTTTTTT.